These 12 T cell receptor beta chains were all obtained from the same sample, sequenced in a study of T-cell reconstitution after alpha-beta-depleted transplantation in children. Preparation of the TCRbeta library used unique molecular identifiers. MiXCR was run by TCRdb on the PCR reads, yielding one entry per CDR3 protein. There are about 290,000 distinct CDR3 sequences in the sample; about 9.4% occur only once, and roughly 7.1% lies in the top ten. The sample here was PBMCs, taken before TCRalphabeta/CD19-depleted stem cell transplant. Every receptor here comes from a boy less than two years old with acute myeloid leukemia, due to receive a stem cell transplant.

This clonotype was detected ten times or more. The chain uses TRBV28 and TRBJ2-7; tentatively, D is TRBD2 (6 bases). V was clipped by 8 bases and J by 2 bases, with 19 bases between them. In germline, CDR1 is MDHEN, CDR2 SYDVKM. The CDR3 is 15 residues long. CDR3 protein: CASATGGEPTYEQYF. CDR3 sequence (DNA): TGTGCCAGCGCTACGGGCGGGGAGCCAACCTACGAGCAGTACTTC.

This clonotype was detected only a few times. The gene calls are TRBV10-3 and TRBJ2-7, with TRBD1 matching over 7 bases. V was clipped by 6 bases and J by 1 base; unmatched bases: 9. The CDR3 spans 15 residues. The V gene's germline CDR1 is ENHRY and CDR2 SYGVKD. CDR3 protein: CAIRTGAHPSYEQYF. CDR3 DNA sequence: TGTGCCATCAGAACAGGGGCGCACCCATCCTACGAGCAGTACTTC.

This clonotype was observed many times. The chain's CDR3 is CASRTGGETEAFF. The CDR3 coding sequence is TGTGCCAGCAGGACAGGGGGAGAAACTGAAGCTTTCTTT. V and J are TRBV4-2 and TRBJ1-1; 9 bases fit TRBD1. Germline CDR1 reads LGHNA; CDR2 reads YNFKEQ. The CDR3 sequence is 13 residues long. With V trimmed by 6 bases and J by 5 bases, 4 bases remained unmatched.

This clonotype occurred many times. The genes are TRBV4-2 and TRBJ2-7; D unclear. The length of the CDR3 is 12 residues. Germline CDR1 is LGHNA and CDR2 is YNFKEQ. Trimming took off 2 bases at V and 6 bases at J, with 8 bases between the two ends. The CDR3 DNA reads as TGTGCCAGCAGCCAAAAGGGAAGCGAGCAGTACTTC. This translates into CASSQKGSEQYF.

The chain employs TRBV12-3 or TRBV12-4 and TRBJ2-7; D perhaps matches TRBD1 (5 bases). The CDR3 loop spans 14 amino acids. Trimming shortened V by 7 bases and J by 3 bases, and 16 bases separated the two germline ends. CDR3 sequence: CASNLQGIYYEQYF. Here the CDR3 DNA reads TGTGCCAGCAATCTCCAGGGAATCTACTACGAGCAGTACTTC.

This clonotype was detected ten times or more. The chain uses TRBV6-5 and TRBJ2-7, with TRBD2 identical over 14 bases. V lost 0 bases, J lost 6 bases, and 4 bases stayed unmatched. This CDR3 spans 16 amino acids. CDR1 MNHEY and CDR2 SVGAGI come from the germline V gene. In nucleotides, the CDR3 is TGTGCCAGCAGTTACTCAGGGGGACTAGCGGGAGCCGAGCAGTACTTC. Translated, it gives CASSYSGGLAGAEQYF.

The gene calls are TRBV28 and TRBJ1-2; TRBD1 might be the D (5 bases). Germline CDR1 MDHEN, CDR2 SYDVKM. V was shortened by 7 bases and J by 11 bases, with 17 bases between the two germline ends. The length of the CDR3 is 12 residues. DNA for the CDR3: TGTGCCAGCACCCCCGTTGGGGGAGGGTACACCTTC. This translates into CASTPVGGGYTF.

This clonotype came up many times. The rearrangement joins TRBV18 to TRBJ1-5; TRBD1 is a possible D gene (5 bases). Trimming shortened V by 2 bases and J by 6 bases, and 8 bases separated the two germline ends. The CDR3 spans 13 residues. CDR1 is KGHSH, CDR2 LQKENI, per germline. As DNA, the CDR3 is TGTGCCAGCTCACCAGGGGGGTTTCAGCCCCAGCATTTT. Translated: CASSPGGFQPQHF.

This clonotype was observed many times. The V gene is TRBV5-1, the J gene TRBJ1-2; 8 positions agree with TRBD1. This CDR3 region has 13 residues. The V gene's germline CDR1 is SGHRS and CDR2 YFSETQ. V gave up 4 bases and J gave up 4 bases; unmatched junction bases: 3. CDR3 nucleotides: TGCGCCAGCAGCCGGGACAGGACCTATGGCTACACCTTC. The encoded protein is CASSRDRTYGYTF.

This clonotype was found many times. The chain carries TRBV5-1 and TRBJ1-1; no clear D gene. The CDR3 has 14 amino acids. Germline CDR1 and CDR2: SGHRS and YFSETQ. The V and J ends lost 0 bases and 2 bases respectively, with 8 bases between them. CDR3 sequence reads: CASSLGTVNTEAFF. The CDR3 coding sequence is TGCGCCAGCAGCTTGGGGACGGTAAACACTGAAGCTTTCTTT.

Ten or more counts support this clonotype. The chain recombines TRBV6-5 with TRBJ1-3; D possibly corresponds to TRBD1 (5 bases). The CDR3 is 13 amino acids. Germline CDR1 is MNHEY and CDR2 is SVGAGI. Trimming removed 2 bases from V and 6 bases from J, with 8 bases in between. CDR3 nucleotides: TGTGCCAGCAGTTACGGCAGGGCAAACACCATATATTTT. Residues: CASSYGRANTIYF.

This clonotype turned up a few times. The chain recombines TRBV2 with TRBJ2-1; TRBD2 matches 11 bases. The ends lost 6 bases at V and 5 bases at J; junction bases unmatched: 6. This CDR3 is 15 amino acids long. CDR1 is SNHLY, CDR2 FYNNEI, per germline. DNA of the CDR3: TGTGCCAGCAGACCCCTAGCGGGAGGACACAATGAGCAGTTCTTC. This gives the protein CASRPLAGGHNEQFF.